A single sample is the source of the 9 T cell receptor beta chains below, sequenced in a study of neurological immune-mediated disorders. TCRdb re-analysed the 5' RACE reads in MiXCR, keeping a single row per CDR3 protein. The sample carries about 40,000 distinct CDR3 sequences, approximately 14% recorded once. The specimen was PBMCs. The receptors were gathered from a woman in her forties or fifties with HTLV-1-associated myelopathy (HAM/TSP).

This clonotype has at least ten counts. This rearrangement joins TRBV15 to TRBJ1-1; TRBD1 might be the D (6 bases). Germline V gene lookup returns CDR1 LNHNV and CDR2 YYDKDF (reference sequence). CDR3 size: 12 residues. V was cut by 0 bases and J by 7 bases, with 6 bases left in between. The CDR3 loop reads CATSREGGEAFF. CDR3 DNA sequence: TGTGCCACCAGCAGAGAAGGGGGTGAAGCTTTCTTT.

The chain combines TRBV20-1 with TRBJ2-2; 9 bases line up with TRBD2. Unmatched junction bases numbered 10, after V lost 6 bases and J lost 8 bases. The CDR3 contains 14 residues. CDR1 is DFQATT and CDR2 is SNEGSKA in the germline V gene (reference sequence). CDR3 in DNA: TGCAGTGCCGGGGTGGCTAGCGGGGCGGGGGAGCTGTTTTTT. Its translation: CSAGVASGAGELFF.

There are many counts of this clonotype. The chain employs TRBV12-3 or TRBV12-4 and TRBJ2-1; TRBD2 is a possible D gene (5 bases). The ends were cut back, 1 base at V and 0 bases at J, with 10 bases in the middle. This CDR3 spans 16 amino acids. The CDR3: CASSLETTSSYNEQFF. The CDR3 nucleotides are TGTGCCAGCAGTTTAGAGACTACCAGCTCCTACAATGAGCAGTTCTTC.

This clonotype has at least ten counts. V and J are TRBV6-5 and TRBJ1-2, with a weak D call TRBD1 (5 bases). The CDR3 is made up of 13 amino acids. CDR1 is MNHEY and CDR2 is SVGAGI in the germline V gene. Deletions cut 5 bases from V and 0 bases from J, with 7 bases between. The DNA for the CDR3 is TGTGCCAGCAGTGCGACAGCTAACTATGGCTACACCTTC. Translated, it gives CASSATANYGYTF.

This clonotype was counted many times. The J gene is TRBJ2-2, the V gene TRBV12-3 or TRBV12-4; TRBD2 matches at 8 bases. V was pared by 6 bases and J by 7 bases, with 7 bases of the junction left unmatched. This CDR3 comprises 14 residues. The CDR3 loop is CASRIAGSSGELFF. CDR3 bases: TGTGCCAGCAGAATAGCGGGGAGTAGCGGGGAGCTGTTTTTT.

This clonotype was detected many times. The CDR3 protein is CASSLAWGRGQPQHF. The CDR3 nucleotides are TGTGCCAGCAGCTTAGCTTGGGGGCGAGGTCAGCCCCAGCATTTT. The chain employs TRBV7-2 and TRBJ1-5, with TRBD1 as a possible D gene (6 bases). Germline CDR1 is SGHTA and CDR2 is FQGNSA. V gave up 0 bases and J gave up 6 bases, with 12 bases separating them. This CDR3 has 15 residues.

This clonotype was observed many times. J is TRBJ2-7 and V is TRBV10-3, with 12 bases lining up with TRBD2. CDR1 ENHRY and CDR2 SYGVKD come from the germline V gene. The CDR3 covers 24 residues. The V segment lost 4 bases and the J segment 2 bases; nucleotides outside the gene matches: 30. The CDR3 loop reads CAISGGVTGGDLGTSGGFTYEQYV. DNA of the CDR3: TGTGCCATCAGTGGAGGAGTAACAGGGGGCGATCTGGGAACTAGCGGGGGGTTTACCTACGAGCAGTACGTC.

This clonotype was seen many times. The V call is TRBV7-2, the J call TRBJ2-1, with 7 bases matching TRBD1. In germline, CDR1 is SGHTA, CDR2 FQGNSA. With 6 bases clipped from V and 15 bases from J, the junction kept 23 bases outside the gene matches. The CDR3 is made up of 16 amino acids. This CDR3 reads CASSRERDRVRHPPFF. The CDR3 coding sequence is TGTGCCAGCAGTCGTGAACGGGACAGAGTTCGTCATCCCCCGTTCTTC.

The table lists this clonotype with many counts. This rearrangement joins TRBV7-9 to TRBJ2-2; D call uncertain. The CDR3 has 13 residues. Trimming shortened V by 3 bases and J by 5 bases, and 7 bases separated the two germline ends. Germline-derived CDR1 and CDR2 are SEHNR and FQNEAQ (reference sequence). The CDR3 loop is CASSLFDTGELFF. The CDR3 DNA reads TGTGCCAGCAGCTTGTTCGATACCGGGGAGCTGTTTTTT.